The 20 T cell receptor beta chains given below trace back to one sample, sequenced in a study of blood T cell repertoires in COVID-19. Using immunoSEQ multiplex PCR, the repertoire was profiled, and TCRdb retains in-frame clones only, with some absent. Of 95,000 to 100,000 clones detected, about 91% appear once; the ten largest clones hold 17%. Sequences were obtained from peripheral blood. The receptor set was obtained from a man aged 50 to 59 with acute or convalescent COVID-19.

The chain has TRBV19 and TRBJ1-2, with unresolved D. Germline CDR1 reads LNHDA; CDR2 reads SQIVND (reference sequence). The CDR3 sequence is 14 residues long. V was trimmed by 5 bases and J by 2 bases, leaving 12 bases between them. CDR3 nucleotides: TGTGCCAGTAGTCCTCAGGTTATGAACTATGGCTACACCTTC. Its translation is CASSPQVMNYGYTF.

The chain joins TRBV5-1 to TRBJ1-1; 8 bases match TRBD1. CDR1 SGHRS and CDR2 YFSETQ come from the germline V gene. Unmatched junction bases numbered 14, after V lost 6 bases and J lost 4 bases. The CDR3 runs 16 residues. The CDR3 DNA reads TGCGCCAGCACCTCTCAGACAGGGGCCTTTGGCACTGAAGCTTTCTTT. It translates to CASTSQTGAFGTEAFF. The full variable domain, with the rest looked up from reference TRBV5-1 and TRBJ1-1, is KAGVTQTPRYLIKTRGQQVTLSCSPISGHRSVSWYQQTPGQGLQFLFEYFSETQRNKGNFPGRFSGRQFSNSRSEMNVSTLELGDSALYLCASTSQTGAFGTEAFFGQGTRLTVV.

The chain links TRBV18 to TRBJ1-5; D is uncertain. Trimming removed 3 bases at V and 9 bases at J, with 9 bases between. This CDR3 is built from 12 residues. The V gene's germline CDR1 is KGHSH and CDR2 LQKENI. CDR3 coding DNA: TGTGCCAGCTCACCCTCAGGTCGGCCCCAGCATTTT. This codes for CASSPSGRPQHF.

V is TRBV7-6 and J is TRBJ2-1, with 12 positions matching TRBD2. The J segment lost 2 bases and the V segment lost 5 bases, leaving 7 bases of the junction unmatched. Per germline, CDR1 SGHVS and CDR2 FNYEAQ. The length of the CDR3 is 17 residues. CDR3 DNA sequence: TGTGCCAGCAGCATGGGGTGGACTAGCGGGGCCTACAATGAGCAGTTCTTC. This translates into CASSMGWTSGAYNEQFF.

The V call is TRBV14, the J call TRBJ1-1; D unresolved. The CDR3 runs 13 residues. Germline V lookup: CDR1 SGHDN, CDR2 FVKESK. Trimming cost V 0 bases and J 2 bases, with 4 bases left between them. CDR3 in amino acids: CASSQDLNTEAFF. CDR3 coding DNA: TGTGCCAGCAGCCAAGATCTAAACACTGAAGCTTTCTTT.

The sample holds one count of this clone. The rearrangement links TRBV7-9 to TRBJ1-5; D is undetermined. The V end was cut by 1 base, the J end by 2 bases, with 12 bases between. Germline CDR1 reads SEHNR; CDR2 reads FQNEAQ (reference sequence). The CDR3 has 16 amino acids. The CDR3 sequence: CASSLVTALGNQPQHF. The DNA of the CDR3 is TGTGCCAGCAGCTTAGTAACCGCGTTGGGCAATCAGCCCCAGCATTTT.

The genes are TRBV11-2 and TRBJ2-7; the D gene is possibly TRBD1 (8 bases). Trimming pared 2 bases from V and 13 bases from J, leaving 21 bases between. This CDR3 has 14 amino acids. CDR1 SGHAT and CDR2 FQNNGV come from the germline V gene. CDR3 sequence reads: CASSLQPGGTGVYF. The CDR3 DNA is TGTGCCAGCAGCTTACAACCCGGGGGGACAGGCGTTTACTTC.

The V and J genes are TRBV11-3 and TRBJ1-1, with 11 bases aligning to TRBD1. This CDR3 spans 16 amino acids. J gave up 1 base and V 3 bases, and 4 bases lay outside the gene matches. Germline values: CDR1 SGHNT, CDR2 YENEEA. DNA for the CDR3: TGTGCCAGCAGCTTCGGTGGGACAGGGGGGAACACTGAAGCTTTCTTT. It encodes CASSFGGTGGNTEAFF.

This sequence joins TRBV6-5 and TRBJ1-2; unclear D gene. The CDR3 is 15 residues long. V was trimmed by 2 bases and J by 0 bases, leaving 10 bases between them. In germline, CDR1 is MNHEY, CDR2 SVGAGI. The CDR3 loop is CASSYGQNANYGYTF. The CDR3 DNA is TGTGCCAGCAGTTACGGCCAGAACGCTAACTATGGCTACACCTTC.

The chain carries TRBV27 and TRBJ1-1; D gene uncertain. The CDR3 contains 13 residues. Germline loops: CDR1 MNHEY, CDR2 SMNVEV (reference sequence). V lost 4 bases to trimming and J lost 5 bases, with 11 bases between them. DNA of the CDR3: TGTGCCAGCAGTTCCCCCCTCCTAACTGAAGCTTTCTTT. It yields the protein CASSSPLLTEAFF.

This chain connects TRBV4-2 to TRBJ2-2; TRBD2 aligns across 8 bases. CDR3 size: 16 residues. V lost 4 bases to trimming and J lost 3 bases; unmatched junction nucleotides: 7. The germline CDR1 and CDR2 sequences are LGHNA and YNFKEQ. This CDR3 is CASSPSGGIDTGELFF. The CDR3 DNA sequence: TGTGCCAGCAGCCCGTCGGGGGGGATCGACACCGGGGAGCTGTTTTTT.

This chain uses TRBV15 with TRBJ1-1, with a tentative D call TRBD1 (5 bases). Germline-derived CDR1 and CDR2 are LNHNV and YYDKDF (reference sequence). The CDR3 has 15 residues. Between the trimmed V and J ends, which lost 6 bases and 1 base, there was a span of 15 bases. CDR3 protein: CATRVQGPKNTEAFF. CDR3 coding DNA: TGTGCCACCAGAGTTCAGGGTCCGAAGAACACTGAAGCTTTCTTT.

The rearrangement links TRBV19 to TRBJ1-1; 9 positions agree with TRBD1. CDR3 size: 16 residues. CDR1 and CDR2 from the germline V gene are LNHDA and SQIVND (reference sequence). V dropped 6 bases and J dropped 1; count of bases not matched to a gene: 9. CDR3 in DNA: TGTGCCAGTAGAAGCGTCCCGGGACAGGGGAACACTGAAGCTTTCTTT. Amino acids: CASRSVPGQGNTEAFF.

The genes are TRBV19 and TRBJ1-1; D gene uncertain. Per the germline V gene, CDR1 is LNHDA and CDR2 is SQIVND (reference sequence). V dropped 8 bases and J dropped 5 bases, with 21 bases sitting between them. This CDR3 spans 15 amino acids. CDR3 DNA: TGTGCCAGTTTGAACAGAACGCGAGGAGGAACTGAAGCTTTCTTT. Protein product: CASLNRTRGGTEAFF.

This sequence joins TRBV19 and TRBJ2-3; 10 bases line up with TRBD1. The germline V gene has CDR1 LNHDA and CDR2 SQIVND (reference sequence). J gave up 2 bases and V 5 bases, and 13 bases lay outside the gene matches. The length of the CDR3 is 18 residues. CDR3 in DNA: TGTGCCAGTAGTCAGACAGGGGGCGGTAGCGGAGTCACAGATACGCAGTATTTT. It codes for CASSQTGGGSGVTDTQYF. The full variable domain, in which reference TRBV19 and TRBJ2-3 provide the parts outside the CDR3, is DGGITQSPKYLFRKEGQNVTLSCEQNLNHDAMYWYRQDPGQGLRLIYYSQIVNDFQKGDIAEGYSVSREKKESFPLTVTSAQKNPTAFYLCASSQTGGGSGVTDTQYFGPGTRLTVL.

This clone has more than one count but fewer than ten. The chain employs TRBV5-1 and TRBJ1-4; D remains ambiguous. V was pared by 2 bases and J by 7 bases, with 12 bases between. CDR3 length: 14 residues. The germline CDR1 and CDR2 sequences are SGHRS and YFSETQ. CDR3: CASSFAVGSEKLFF. The CDR3 DNA is TGCGCCAGCAGCTTCGCGGTAGGAAGTGAAAAACTGTTTTTT.

This clone appeared many times. The chain links TRBV30 to TRBJ2-2; 7 bases are a match to TRBD1. With V trimmed by 3 bases and J by 0 bases, 4 bases remained unmatched. The CDR3 has 15 amino acids. The germline V gene encodes CDR1 GTSNPN and CDR2 SVGIG (reference sequence). CDR3 loop: CAWRTGEPNTGELFF. CDR3 DNA sequence: TGTGCCTGGAGAACAGGGGAACCGAACACCGGGGAGCTGTTTTTT. Full variable domain (remainder filled in from reference TRBV30 and TRBJ2-2): SQTIHQWPATLVQPVGSPLSLECTVEGTSNPNLYWYRQAAGRGLQLLFYSVGIGQISSEVPQNLSASRPQDRQFILSSKKLLLSDSGFYLCAWRTGEPNTGELFFGEGSRLTVL.

Here the CDR3 reads CASSVRGTNSNQPQHF. CDR3 bases: TGTGCCAGCAGCGTCCGGGGTACAAATAGCAATCAGCCCCAGCATTTT. The gene calls are TRBV21-1 and TRBJ1-5. TRBV21-1 is shown as a pseudogene. The CDR3 spans 16 residues.

The genes are TRBV2 and TRBJ2-1; 7 bases are a match to TRBD1. The ends lost 7 bases at V and 5 bases at J; junction bases unmatched: 11. Germline CDR1 reads SNHLY; CDR2 reads FYNNEI. The CDR3 is 15 amino acids. The CDR3 region has the DNA TGTGCCAGCAAGATGACAGGGAGTGGCCACAATGAGCAGTTCTTC. Translation: CASKMTGSGHNEQFF.

This chain connects TRBV7-3 to TRBJ1-6; no clear D. The germline V gene encodes CDR1 SGHTA and CDR2 FQGTGA. Trimming cost V 4 bases and J 4 bases, with 11 bases left between them. The CDR3 spans 15 residues. This CDR3 reads CASSSRADYNSPLHF. The DNA of the CDR3 is TGTGCCAGCAGCTCACGAGCTGATTATAATTCACCCCTCCACTTT.